The entry below describes one TCR beta chain. What it binds is not known. This CDR3 comprises 19 residues. The trim removed 0 bases at V and 0 bases at J, leaving 11 bases unmatched. The V gene's germline CDR1 is GTSNPN and CDR2 SVGIG (reference sequence). As every portion of the isolated RNA was reverse transcribed, the sequencing read expressed TCRB transcripts. Some clones are missing from TCRdb's copy, which holds only in-frame ones; the method was immunoSEQ multiplex PCR. The sample records about half a million clones, 10% to 12% being singletons. Sorted cells reached over 95% purity in every population. This sample is drawn from a study of beta chain features in type 1 diabetes. Findings and limits, study-wide: In these data, an HLA type influence on TCRB rearrangement remained unresolved.

The TCR comes from a young woman in good health. The J gene is TRBJ2-6, the V gene TRBV30; TRBD2 matches at 7 bases. Sequencing was done on a sample of naive CD4+ T cells from blood. CDR3 nucleotides: TGTGCCTGGAGTGTATACCAACTAGCGCCCATCTCTGGGGCCAACGTCCTGACTTTC. This encodes CAWSVYQLAPISGANVLTF.